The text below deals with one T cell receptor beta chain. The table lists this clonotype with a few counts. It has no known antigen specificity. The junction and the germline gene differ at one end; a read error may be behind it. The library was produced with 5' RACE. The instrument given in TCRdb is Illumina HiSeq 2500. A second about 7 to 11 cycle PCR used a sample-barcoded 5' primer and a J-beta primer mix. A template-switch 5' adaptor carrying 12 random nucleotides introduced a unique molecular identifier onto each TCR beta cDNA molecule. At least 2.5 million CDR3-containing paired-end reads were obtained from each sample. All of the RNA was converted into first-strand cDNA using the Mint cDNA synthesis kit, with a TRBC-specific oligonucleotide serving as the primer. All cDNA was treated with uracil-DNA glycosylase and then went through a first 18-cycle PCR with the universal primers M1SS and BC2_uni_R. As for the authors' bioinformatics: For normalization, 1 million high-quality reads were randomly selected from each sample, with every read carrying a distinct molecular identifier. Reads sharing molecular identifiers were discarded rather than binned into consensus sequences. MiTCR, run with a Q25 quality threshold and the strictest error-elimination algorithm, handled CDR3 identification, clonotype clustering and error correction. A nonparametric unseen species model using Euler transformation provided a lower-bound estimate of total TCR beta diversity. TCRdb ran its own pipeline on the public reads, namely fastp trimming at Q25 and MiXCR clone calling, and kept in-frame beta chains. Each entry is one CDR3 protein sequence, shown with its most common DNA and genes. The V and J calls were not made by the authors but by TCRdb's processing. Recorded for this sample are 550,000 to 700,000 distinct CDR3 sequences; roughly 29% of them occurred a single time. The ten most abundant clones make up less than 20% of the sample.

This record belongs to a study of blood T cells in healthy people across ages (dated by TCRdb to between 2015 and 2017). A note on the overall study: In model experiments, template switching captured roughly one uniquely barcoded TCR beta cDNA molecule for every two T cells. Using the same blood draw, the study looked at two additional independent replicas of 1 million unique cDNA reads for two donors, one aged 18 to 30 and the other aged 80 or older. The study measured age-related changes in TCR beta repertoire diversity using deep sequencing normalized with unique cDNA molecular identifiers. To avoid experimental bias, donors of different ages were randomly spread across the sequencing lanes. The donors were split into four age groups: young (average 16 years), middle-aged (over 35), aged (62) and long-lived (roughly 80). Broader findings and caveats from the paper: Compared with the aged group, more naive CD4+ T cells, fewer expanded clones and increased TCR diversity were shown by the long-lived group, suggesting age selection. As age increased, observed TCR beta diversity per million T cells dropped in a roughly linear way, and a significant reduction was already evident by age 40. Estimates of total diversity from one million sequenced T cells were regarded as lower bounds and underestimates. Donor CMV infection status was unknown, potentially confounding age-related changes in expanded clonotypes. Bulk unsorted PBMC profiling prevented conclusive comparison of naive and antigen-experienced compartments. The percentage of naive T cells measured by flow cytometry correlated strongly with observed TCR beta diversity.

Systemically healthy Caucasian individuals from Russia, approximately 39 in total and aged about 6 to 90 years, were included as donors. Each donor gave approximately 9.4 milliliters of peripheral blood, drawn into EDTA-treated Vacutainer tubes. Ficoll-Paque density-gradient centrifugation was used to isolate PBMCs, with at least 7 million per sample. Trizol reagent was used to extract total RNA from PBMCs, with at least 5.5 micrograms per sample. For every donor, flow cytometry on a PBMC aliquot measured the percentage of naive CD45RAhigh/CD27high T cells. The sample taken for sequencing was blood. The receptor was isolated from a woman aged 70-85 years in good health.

The DNA sequence reads TGTGCCAGCAGGCGCAGGGGGGATGGGGTCAACGTCCTGGCTTTC. The translation is CASRRRGDGVNVLAF. The chain uses TRBV13 and TRBJ2-6; TRBD1 might be the D gene, on 7 matching bases. From its cysteine to its phenylalanine, the CDR3 spans 15 amino acids. The sequence is cut down to CDR3 DNA, 45 bases in frame from base 1. The germline V gene (reference sequence) specifies PRHDT as CDR1 and FYEKMQ as CDR2.